This T cell receptor (beta chain) appears in the sequencing data of a study of cytomegalovirus exposure and HLA in healthy donors. PCR amplification relied on 60 Vbeta primers (plus 13 Jbeta primers). TCRdb's table, derived via immunoSEQ multiplex PCR, lists solely in-frame clones and lacks some. The sample lists about 150,000 clones, approximately 79% occurring once. In germline, CDR1 is LNHDA, CDR2 SQIVND (reference sequence). This CDR3 spans 13 amino acids. The V gene lost 6 bases and the J gene lost 0 bases, with 8 bases spanning the gap. Material: PBMCs. The V and J genes are TRBV19 and TRBJ1-2; no definite D call. The sequence was collected from a male donor in good health and CMV-seronegative. For the CDR3, the DNA is TGTGCCAGTAGGCCACCTACTAACTATGGCTACACCTTC. Protein product: CASRPPTNYGYTF.